This TCR beta chain is drawn from a study of cytomegalovirus exposure and HLA in healthy donors. Study-wide context: Unique TCRs numbering approximately 80 million, obtained from HLA-typed donors, made up an early data release.

The PCR used 60 Vbeta and 13 Jbeta primers. Data came from immunoSEQ multiplex PCR; TCRdb stores just in-frame clones and leaves some out. The profile shows about 120,000 clones, under 80% of them singletons. V shed 6 bases and J shed 0 bases, with 13 bases lying between them. The CDR3 totals 15 residues. Germline values: CDR1 MNHEY, CDR2 SMNVEV (reference sequence). Each donor was healthy, and each was a bone marrow donor. V gene TRBV27 combines with J gene TRBJ2-3, with D possibly matching TRBD2 (6 bases). This receptor was identified in a man aged 40-49 years in good health and CMV-seropositive. Sequences were obtained from PBMCs. CDR3 amino acids: CASREEGSSTDTQYF. Written as DNA, the CDR3 is TGTGCCAGCAGAGAGGAGGGGTCTAGCACAGATACGCAGTATTTT.